This T cell receptor (beta chain) appears in the sequencing data of a study of T cell clonality in common variable immunodeficiency. This clone was recorded many times. The antigen is unknown. The CDR3 end falls 3 residues outside the read, so it is completed with the germline J gene. From germline, CDR1 is ENHRY and CDR2 SYGVKD. The CDR3 contains 16 residues. Unmatched junction bases numbered 5, after V lost 6 bases and J lost 0 bases. Study-level points and caveats: CVID subjects had higher TCRbeta clonality than healthy controls, most marked in about a third. Fewer TCRbeta clones were shared among CVID subjects than controls.

Control and CVID samples contributed equal amounts of genomic DNA. Here immunoSEQ multiplex PCR was the method, and the copy in TCRdb shows in-frame clones only, minus some. This record lists tens of thousands of clones, none seen once only, and the top ten clones contain roughly 3.4%. Sequencing used peripheral blood mononuclear cells. This clonotype was obtained from a person aged 18-70 years in good health. This rearrangement joins TRBV10-3 to TRBJ2-3, with 11 bases that match TRBD2. The CDR3: CAISGPSGGSTDTQYF. The sequenced part of the CDR3 DNA is TGTGCCATCAGCGGACCTAGCGGGGGGAGCACAGATACG.